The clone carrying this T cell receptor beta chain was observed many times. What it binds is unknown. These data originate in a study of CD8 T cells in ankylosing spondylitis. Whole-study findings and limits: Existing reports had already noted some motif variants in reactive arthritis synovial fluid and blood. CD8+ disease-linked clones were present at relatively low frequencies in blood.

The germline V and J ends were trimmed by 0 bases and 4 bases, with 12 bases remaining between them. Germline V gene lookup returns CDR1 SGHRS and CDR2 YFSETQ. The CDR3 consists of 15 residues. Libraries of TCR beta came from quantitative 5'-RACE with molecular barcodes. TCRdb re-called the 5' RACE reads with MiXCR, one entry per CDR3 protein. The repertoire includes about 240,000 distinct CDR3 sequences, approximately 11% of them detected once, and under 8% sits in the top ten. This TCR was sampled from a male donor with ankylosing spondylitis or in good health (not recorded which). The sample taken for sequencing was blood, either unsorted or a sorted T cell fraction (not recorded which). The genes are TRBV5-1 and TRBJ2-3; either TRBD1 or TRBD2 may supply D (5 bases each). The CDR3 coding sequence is TGCGCCAGCAGCTTGGCGGTTCTGGGACCAGATACGCAGTATTTT. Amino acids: CASSLAVLGPDTQYF.